Presented here are 9 T cell receptor beta chains from one specimen sequenced in a study of CD8+CD57+ T cells in acquired aplastic anemia. By flow cytometry, patients selected for sequencing had shown an expansion of CD8+CD57+ cells. Genomic DNA templated the TCR beta VDJ and CDR3 profiling. In TCRdb, the reads were re-called with MiXCR into one record per CDR3 protein. The sample shows 200,000 or so distinct CDR3 sequences, roughly half of them seen only once. The specimen was sorted CD4+, CD8+, or CD8+CD57+ T cells (not recorded which) from PBMCs. Receptors were obtained from a human donor with aplastic anemia.

This clonotype has just one count. The rearrangement joins TRBV9 to TRBJ1-6; D remains ambiguous. V lost 3 bases and J 7 bases, leaving 5 bases between the germline ends. The CDR3 is 12 amino acids. Per the germline V gene, CDR1 is SGDLS and CDR2 is YYNGEE. The CDR3 DNA is TGTGCCAGCAGCGCTTTCAATTCACCCCTCCACTTT. Translation gives CASSAFNSPLHF.

The chain carries TRBV15 and TRBJ2-7; 11 nucleotides match TRBD1. The V gene end was trimmed by 6 bases and the J gene end by 7 bases; junction bases not matched to a gene: 8. The CDR3 has 14 residues. Germline CDR1 and CDR2: LNHNV and YYDKDF (reference sequence). The CDR3 DNA follows: TGTGCCACCAGTTTCGGACAGGGGGCGCTTGAGCAGTACTTC. Residues: CATSFGQGALEQYF.

J is TRBJ1-6 and V is TRBV7-3; D ambiguous. V was clipped by 5 bases and J by 4 bases, with 6 bases between them. The CDR3 is made up of 13 amino acids. The germline V gene encodes CDR1 SGHTA and CDR2 FQGTGA. DNA for the CDR3: TGTGCCAGCAGCCTGGGGTATAATTCACCCCTCCACTTT. Translating it yields CASSLGYNSPLHF.

The chain links TRBV19 to TRBJ2-5; 10 nucleotides agree with TRBD1. CDR3 length: 14 amino acids. V was clipped by 6 bases and J by 5 bases; unmatched bases: 6. The germline gives CDR1 LNHDA, CDR2 SQIVND (reference sequence). The CDR3 sequence: CASRKTGGKETQYF. Written as DNA, the CDR3 is TGTGCCAGTAGGAAGACAGGGGGCAAGGAGACCCAGTACTTC.

The gene calls are TRBV4-1 and TRBJ2-7; D is uncertain. CDR3 size: 12 residues. The V gene's germline CDR1 is MGHRA and CDR2 YSYEKL. V lost 5 bases and J lost 5, with 10 bases in between. In nucleotides, the CDR3 is TGCGCCAGCAGCAGCAGTGATGACGAGCAGTACTTC. This encodes CASSSSDDEQYF.

The chain is built from TRBV30 and TRBJ2-7, with TRBD2 matching 11 bases. The germline V gene encodes CDR1 GTSNPN and CDR2 SVGIG (reference sequence). V lost 0 bases, J lost 4 bases, and 5 bases stayed unmatched. This CDR3 spans 15 amino acids. As DNA, the CDR3 is TGTGCCTGGAGTGTTGGGGTAGCGGGAGGGTACGAGCAGTACTTC. This codes for CAWSVGVAGGYEQYF.

This clonotype was detected ten times or more. This rearrangement joins TRBV9 to TRBJ2-7; D is uncertain. Germline V gene data show CDR1 as SGDLS and CDR2 as YYNGEE. CDR3 length equals 15 residues. The ends were cut back, 0 bases at V and 2 bases at J, with 12 bases in the middle. The CDR3 DNA is TGTGCCAGCAGCGTAGCTCCGGCAGCCACCTACGAGCAGTACTTC. Protein product: CASSVAPAATYEQYF. Variable domain in full (rest from reference TRBV9 and TRBJ2-7): DSGVTQTPKHLITATGQRVTLRCSPRSGDLSVYWYQQSLDQGLQFLIQYYNGEERAKGNILERFSAQQFPDLHSELNLSSLELGDSALYFCASSVAPAATYEQYFGPGTRLTVT.

Written as DNA, the CDR3 is TGCAGTGCTAGCGAAACAGGAGACTATGGCTACACCTTC. It specifies CSASETGDYGYTF. The rearrangement uses TRBV20-1 and TRBJ1-2; D perhaps matches TRBD1 (5 bases). From germline, CDR1 is DFQATT and CDR2 SNEGSKA (reference sequence). The CDR3 consists of 13 residues. The germline V and J ends were trimmed by 3 bases and 3 bases, with 11 bases remaining between them.

This clonotype occurred many times. This chain uses TRBV9 with TRBJ1-1; possibly TRBD1 for D (6 bases). The germline V and J ends were trimmed by 0 bases and 0 bases, with 9 bases remaining between them. The CDR3 covers 15 residues. CDR1 is SGDLS, CDR2 YYNGEE, per germline. The CDR3 region is CASSVGQGLNTEAFF. The CDR3 nucleotides read TGTGCCAGCAGCGTAGGTCAGGGGCTGAACACTGAAGCTTTCTTT.